Each of the 17 T cell receptor beta chains below was sequenced from the same sample in a study of shared clonotypes between healthy human individuals. The table came from immunoSEQ multiplex PCR; TCRdb's copy has only in-frame clones and leaves some out. The sample gives millions of clones, roughly nine tenths of which show up once; over 0.12% is in the top ten. Input material: naive CD4+ T cells sorted from blood. Subset reported: CD45RA+ positively selected. The receptor source for this set is a man younger than 35 in good health.

V gene TRBV5-1 combines with J gene TRBJ1-2; no clear D gene. There are 12 residues in the CDR3. The V end lost 4 bases, the J end lost 4 bases, and 8 bases lay between the germline ends. Germline values: CDR1 SGHRS, CDR2 YFSETQ. The CDR3: CASSSDPYGYTF. CDR3 nucleotides: TGCGCCAGCAGCAGTGACCCCTATGGCTACACCTTC. The full variable domain, in which reference TRBV5-1 and TRBJ1-2 provide the parts outside the CDR3, is KAGVTQTPRYLIKTRGQQVTLSCSPISGHRSVSWYQQTPGQGLQFLFEYFSETQRNKGNFPGRFSGRQFSNSRSEMNVSTLELGDSALYLCASSSDPYGYTFGSGTRLTVV.

This chain links TRBV6-1 with TRBJ1-2, with D uncertain. Germline values: CDR1 MNHNS, CDR2 SASEGT. V was trimmed by 6 bases and J by 11 bases, leaving 25 bases between them. The CDR3 contains 15 residues. CDR3 sequence (DNA): TGTGCCAGCAGCCGCCGGAAGTACGGCTCACTATTATACACCTTC. Translated: CASSRRKYGSLLYTF.

V and J are TRBV5-1 and TRBJ2-7; TRBD2 matches at 12 bases. Trimming cost V 4 bases and J 5 bases; bases outside gene matches: 13. Germline CDR1 reads SGHRS; CDR2 reads YFSETQ. CDR3 size: 17 residues. CDR3 bases: TGCGCCAGCAGCACTGGACTAGCGGGATCTCATGACGACGAGCAGTACTTC. This translates into CASSTGLAGSHDDEQYF. Based on the CDR3 plus reference TRBV5-1 and TRBJ2-7, the full variable domain is KAGVTQTPRYLIKTRGQQVTLSCSPISGHRSVSWYQQTPGQGLQFLFEYFSETQRNKGNFPGRFSGRQFSNSRSEMNVSTLELGDSALYLCASSTGLAGSHDDEQYFGPGTRLTVT.

The gene calls are TRBV5-5 and TRBJ1-1; D remains unclear. The germline gives CDR1 SGHKS, CDR2 YYEKEE (reference sequence). Trimming pared 0 bases from V and 6 bases from J, leaving 12 bases between. This CDR3 region has 14 residues. CDR3 sequence: CASSLGRGWAEAFF. The CDR3 coding sequence is TGTGCCAGCAGCTTGGGACGAGGTTGGGCTGAAGCTTTCTTT. Based on the CDR3 plus reference TRBV5-5 and TRBJ1-1, the full variable domain is DAGVTQSPTHLIKTRGQQVTLRCSPISGHKSVSWYQQVLGQGPQFIFQYYEKEERGRGNFPDRFSARQFPNYSSELNVNALLLGDSALYLCASSLGRGWAEAFFGQGTRLTVV.

The V call is TRBV6-6, the J call TRBJ2-3; D is unclear. Trimming left V 2 bases short and J 2 bases short, with 8 bases between. The V gene's germline CDR1 is MNHNY and CDR2 SVGAGI (reference sequence). The CDR3 totals 14 residues. The CDR3 DNA reads as TGTGCCAGCAGTTACATGTCGCCCACAGATACGCAGTATTTT. It specifies CASSYMSPTDTQYF.

The chain is built from TRBV14 and TRBJ2-2; 14 bases agree with TRBD2. Germline CDR1 reads SGHDN; CDR2 reads FVKESK. This CDR3 has 18 amino acids. V trimming: 0 bases; J trimming: 7 bases; junction bases outside the gene matches: 7. CDR3 protein: CASSQDWTSGGPSGELFF. The CDR3 coding sequence is TGTGCCAGCAGCCAAGATTGGACTAGCGGGGGGCCAAGCGGGGAGCTGTTTTTT.

The chain carries TRBV30 and TRBJ1-6, with D perhaps matching TRBD1 (6 bases). With 4 bases removed from V and 1 base from J, the gap between germline ends came to 17 bases. Germline values: CDR1 GTSNPN, CDR2 SVGIG (reference sequence). The CDR3 is made up of 17 amino acids. This CDR3 is CAWKRDKGRSYNSPLHF. The CDR3 region has the DNA TGTGCCTGGAAACGGGACAAAGGAAGGTCCTATAATTCACCCCTCCACTTT.

A remark on this clone: Other nucleotide sequences in the sample specify the same CDR3. This chain uses TRBV15 with TRBJ2-3, with D maybe TRBD2 (5 bases). Germline loops: CDR1 LNHNV, CDR2 YYDKDF (reference sequence). Trimming shortened V by 5 bases and J by 2 bases, and 8 bases separated the two germline ends. CDR3 length: 13 amino acids. CDR3 DNA: TGTGCCACCAGCCGGGGTCTCACAGATACGCAGTATTTT. Residues: CATSRGLTDTQYF. The whole variable domain, filled in from reference TRBV15 and TRBJ2-3, reads DAMVIQNPRYQVTQFGKPVTLSCSQTLNHNVMYWYQQKSSQAPKLLFHYYDKDFNNEADTPDNFQSRRPNTSFCFLDIRSPGLGDTAMYLCATSRGLTDTQYFGPGTRLTVL.

In this sample, this clone turned up once. The sample has other DNA sequences that encode this CDR3 too. The genes are TRBV19 and TRBJ1-1; 7 nucleotides match TRBD1. In germline, CDR1 is LNHDA, CDR2 SQIVND (reference sequence). Trimming removed 3 bases from V and 4 bases from J; junction bases left unmatched: 2. CDR3 length equals 13 residues. CDR3 sequence (DNA): TGTGCCAGTAGTATTCAGGGGGGCACTGAAGCTTTCTTT. This gives the protein CASSIQGGTEAFF.

As DNA, the CDR3 is TGTGCCAGCAGCCCAGGGGGGGAGGGCACTGAAGCTTTCTTT. Amino acid sequence: CASSPGGEGTEAFF. The rearrangement uses TRBV2 and TRBJ1-1; 7 nucleotides match TRBD1. CDR3 length: 14 residues. The junction had 8 bases not matched to a gene; V was cut back by 6 bases and J by 4 bases. CDR1 and CDR2 (germline): SNHLY, FYNNEI.

The genes are TRBV4-1 and TRBJ2-7; no definite D call. Germline assignment: CDR1 MGHRA and CDR2 YSYEKL. V lost 8 bases and J lost 1, with 15 bases in between. The CDR3 length is 14 residues. CDR3 amino acids: CASFYRPVSYEQYF. CDR3 nucleotide sequence: TGCGCCAGCTTTTATAGGCCCGTTTCCTACGAGCAGTACTTC.

The genes are TRBV7-2 and TRBJ2-5, with D perhaps being TRBD1 or TRBD2 (5 bases each). This CDR3 spans 14 amino acids. The germline V gene has CDR1 SGHTA and CDR2 FQGNSA. Between the trimmed V and J ends, which lost 3 bases and 2 bases, there was a span of 10 bases. DNA for the CDR3: TGTGCCAGCAGCTTCGGGACGCCACAAGAGACCCAGTACTTC. Translation: CASSFGTPQETQYF.

The sample holds a few counts of this clone. Distinct nucleotide sequences in the sample also encode this CDR3. The chain employs TRBV6-1 and TRBJ1-2; no definite D call. Germline-derived CDR1 and CDR2 are MNHNS and SASEGT. This CDR3 spans 14 amino acids. The ends were cut back, 3 bases at V and 6 bases at J, with 14 bases in the middle. The CDR3 coding sequence is TGTGCCAGCAGTGAGGTTCAGGCCGTGAATGGCTACACCTTC. It codes for CASSEVQAVNGYTF.

V usage is TRBV15 and J usage is TRBJ1-5, with D tentatively TRBD1 (5 bases). CDR1 and CDR2 from the germline V gene are LNHNV and YYDKDF (reference sequence). CDR3 length: 14 residues. Between the trimmed V and J ends, which lost 4 bases and 5 bases, there was a span of 12 bases. The CDR3 sequence is CATSTSGGYQPQHF. The DNA for the CDR3 is TGTGCCACCAGCACCTCGGGGGGGTATCAGCCCCAGCATTTT.

In its sample, this clone was seen once. The chain combines TRBV4-1 with TRBJ2-5, with a weak D call TRBD2 (7 bases). Germline CDR1 reads MGHRA; CDR2 reads YSYEKL. Trimming took off 3 bases at V and 11 bases at J, with 22 bases between the two ends. The CDR3 consists of 15 residues. The CDR3 region has the DNA TGCGCCAGCAGCCAGGGGGGGGCCCTACGGGAAGGGCAGTACTTC. Protein sequence: CASSQGGALREGQYF.

The chain joins TRBV18 to TRBJ1-3; D uncertain. Germline V CDR1 and CDR2: KGHSH, LQKENI. The CDR3 has 15 residues. Between the trimmed V and J ends, which lost 0 bases and 2 bases, there was a span of 8 bases. The CDR3 loop is CASSPPGKPGNTIYF. Here the CDR3 DNA reads TGTGCCAGCTCACCACCCGGGAAACCTGGAAACACCATATATTTT.

V is TRBV30 and J is TRBJ2-2, with TRBD1 matching 9 bases. The CDR3 length is 15 residues. Germline V gene lookup returns CDR1 GTSNPN and CDR2 SVGIG (reference sequence). V gave up 5 bases and J gave up 1 base; unmatched junction bases: 5. CDR3: CAWSGQGKNTGELFF. CDR3 nucleotide sequence: TGTGCCTGGTCGGGACAGGGCAAGAACACCGGGGAGCTGTTTTTT.